The 5 T cell receptor beta chains in this list originate from one sample, sequenced in a study of blood T cell repertoires in COVID-19. TCRdb's table, derived via immunoSEQ multiplex PCR, lists solely in-frame clones and lacks some. The table shows under 350,000 clones, with over 75% occurring only once. The sample consisted of peripheral blood. These receptors originate from an older woman with acute or convalescent COVID-19.

V gene TRBV5-1 combines with J gene TRBJ1-2; D gene unclear. The CDR3 length is 16 residues. Trimming stripped 0 bases from V and 1 base from J, with 13 bases between. Per the germline V gene, CDR1 is SGHRS and CDR2 is YFSETQ. This chain's CDR3 is CASSLGPGFNNYGYTF. In nucleotides, the CDR3 is TGCGCCAGCAGCTTGGGTCCGGGATTTAATAACTATGGCTACACCTTC.

V is TRBV15 and J is TRBJ1-3; a weak D match, TRBD1 (5 bases). From germline, CDR1 is LNHNV and CDR2 YYDKDF (reference sequence). Between the trimmed V and J ends, which lost 0 bases and 11 bases, there was a span of 8 bases. The CDR3 loop spans 12 amino acids. CDR3 protein: CATSRDQGPIYF. DNA for the CDR3: TGTGCCACCAGCAGAGATCAGGGTCCCATATATTTT.

The gene calls are TRBV19 and TRBJ1-2; 7 bases match TRBD1. After removal of 5 bases from V and 6 bases from J, the junction contained 12 bases not matched to a gene. Per germline, CDR1 LNHDA and CDR2 SQIVND (reference sequence). The CDR3 has 15 amino acids. CDR3 residues: CASSAWTGPPDGYTF. Here the CDR3 DNA reads TGTGCCAGTAGTGCCTGGACAGGCCCTCCAGATGGCTACACCTTC.

The chain carries TRBV9 and TRBJ2-5; D might be TRBD2 (5 bases). This CDR3 comprises 15 residues. V was trimmed by 1 base and J by 2 bases, leaving 12 bases between them. Germline-derived CDR1 and CDR2 are SGDLS and YYNGEE. The CDR3 nucleotides are TGTGCCAGCAGCGTATCCGGGGTCCCTCAAGAGACCCAGTACTTC. It codes for CASSVSGVPQETQYF. Complete variable domain (other parts from reference TRBV9 and TRBJ2-5): DSGVTQTPKHLITATGQRVTLRCSPRSGDLSVYWYQQSLDQGLQFLIQYYNGEERAKGNILERFSAQQFPDLHSELNLSSLELGDSALYFCASSVSGVPQETQYFGPGTRLLVL.

This chain uses TRBV3-1 (or the pseudogene TRBV3-2) with TRBJ2-3; D is perhaps TRBD2 (5 bases). CDR1 and CDR2 (germline): LGHDT, YNNKEL (reference sequence). The CDR3 extends over 17 amino acids. The V gene lost 3 bases and the J gene lost 4 bases, with 20 bases spanning the gap. The CDR3 protein is CASSQLEVVSGSDTQYF. DNA for the CDR3: TGTGCCAGCAGCCAGTTGGAAGTCGTGAGCGGCTCAGATACGCAGTATTTT.